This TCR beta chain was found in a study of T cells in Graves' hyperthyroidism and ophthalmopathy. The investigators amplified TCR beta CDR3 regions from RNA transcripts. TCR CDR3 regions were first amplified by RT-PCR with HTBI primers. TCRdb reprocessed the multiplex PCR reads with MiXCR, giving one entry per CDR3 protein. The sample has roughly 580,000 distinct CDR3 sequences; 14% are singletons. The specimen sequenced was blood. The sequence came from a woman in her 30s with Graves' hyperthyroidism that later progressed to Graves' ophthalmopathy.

CDR3 in amino acids: CASSHERAGGNEQFF. CDR3 sequence (DNA): TGTGCCAGCAGCCACGAACGAGCGGGGGGCAATGAGCAGTTCTTC. The V and J genes are TRBV5-6 and TRBJ2-1; 9 bases line up with TRBD2. The length of the CDR3 is 15 residues. V lost 4 bases, J lost 6 bases, and 8 bases stayed unmatched. Germline V gene sequence: CDR1 SGHDT, CDR2 YYEEEE.